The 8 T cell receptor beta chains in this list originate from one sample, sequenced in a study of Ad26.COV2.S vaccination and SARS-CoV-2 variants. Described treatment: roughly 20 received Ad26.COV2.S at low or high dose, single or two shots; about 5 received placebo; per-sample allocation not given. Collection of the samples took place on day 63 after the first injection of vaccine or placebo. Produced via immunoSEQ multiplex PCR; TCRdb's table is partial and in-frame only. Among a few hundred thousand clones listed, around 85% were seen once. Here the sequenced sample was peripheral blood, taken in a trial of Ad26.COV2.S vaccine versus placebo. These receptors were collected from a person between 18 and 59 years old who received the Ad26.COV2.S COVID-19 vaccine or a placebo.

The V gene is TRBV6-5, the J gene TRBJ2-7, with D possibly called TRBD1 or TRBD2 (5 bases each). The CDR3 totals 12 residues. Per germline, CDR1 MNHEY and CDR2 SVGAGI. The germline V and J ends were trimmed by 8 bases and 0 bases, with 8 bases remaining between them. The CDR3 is CASGGSSYEQYF. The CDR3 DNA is TGTGCCAGCGGGGGTTCCTCCTACGAGCAGTACTTC.

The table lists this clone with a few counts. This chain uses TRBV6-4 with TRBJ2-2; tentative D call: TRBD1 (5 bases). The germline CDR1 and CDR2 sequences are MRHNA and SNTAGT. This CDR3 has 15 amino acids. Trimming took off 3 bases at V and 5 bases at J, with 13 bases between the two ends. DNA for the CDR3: TGTGCCAGCAGTGAAGGGGCGAGTGGGACCGGGGAGCTGTTTTTT. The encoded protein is CASSEGASGTGELFF.

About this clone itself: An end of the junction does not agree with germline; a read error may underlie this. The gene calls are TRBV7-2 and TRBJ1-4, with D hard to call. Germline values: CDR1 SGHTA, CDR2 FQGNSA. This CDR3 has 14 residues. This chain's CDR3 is CASSLAGSKEKLFF. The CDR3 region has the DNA TGTGCCAGCAGCTTAGCAGGGTCTAAGGAAAAACTGTTTTTT.

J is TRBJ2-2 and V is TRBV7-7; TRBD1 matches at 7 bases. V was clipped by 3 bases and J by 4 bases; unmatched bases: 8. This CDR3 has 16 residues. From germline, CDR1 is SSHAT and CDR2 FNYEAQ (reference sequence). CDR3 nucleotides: TGTGCCAGCAGCTTGGAAGGGGGCGCGGGCACCGGGGAGCTGTTTTTT. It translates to CASSLEGGAGTGELFF.

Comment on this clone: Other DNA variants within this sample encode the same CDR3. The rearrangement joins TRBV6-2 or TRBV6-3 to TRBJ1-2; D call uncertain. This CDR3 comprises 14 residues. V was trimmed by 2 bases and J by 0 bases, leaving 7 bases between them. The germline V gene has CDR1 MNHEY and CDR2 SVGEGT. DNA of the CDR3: TGTGCCAGCAGTTACGGCAGCACTAACTATGGCTACACCTTC. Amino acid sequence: CASSYGSTNYGYTF.

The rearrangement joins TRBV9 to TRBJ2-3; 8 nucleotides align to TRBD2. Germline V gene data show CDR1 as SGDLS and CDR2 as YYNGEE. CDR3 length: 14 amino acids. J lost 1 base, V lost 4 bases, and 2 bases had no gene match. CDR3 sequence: CASSPGGGTDTQYF. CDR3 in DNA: TGTGCCAGCAGCCCGGGGGGGGGCACAGATACGCAGTATTTT.

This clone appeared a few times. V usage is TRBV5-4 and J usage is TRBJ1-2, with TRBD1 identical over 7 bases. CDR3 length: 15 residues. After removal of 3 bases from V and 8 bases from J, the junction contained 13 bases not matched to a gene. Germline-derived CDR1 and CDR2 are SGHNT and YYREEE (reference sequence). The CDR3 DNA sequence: TGTGCCAGCAGCTGGGACAGAGGACACCTTAACGGCTACACCTTC. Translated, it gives CASSWDRGHLNGYTF.

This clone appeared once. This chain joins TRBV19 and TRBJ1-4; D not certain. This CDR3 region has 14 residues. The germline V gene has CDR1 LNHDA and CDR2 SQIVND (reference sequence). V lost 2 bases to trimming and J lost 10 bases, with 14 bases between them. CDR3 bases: TGTGCCAGTAGTATACGAGGAAATGTCGGAAAACTGTTTTTT. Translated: CASSIRGNVGKLFF.